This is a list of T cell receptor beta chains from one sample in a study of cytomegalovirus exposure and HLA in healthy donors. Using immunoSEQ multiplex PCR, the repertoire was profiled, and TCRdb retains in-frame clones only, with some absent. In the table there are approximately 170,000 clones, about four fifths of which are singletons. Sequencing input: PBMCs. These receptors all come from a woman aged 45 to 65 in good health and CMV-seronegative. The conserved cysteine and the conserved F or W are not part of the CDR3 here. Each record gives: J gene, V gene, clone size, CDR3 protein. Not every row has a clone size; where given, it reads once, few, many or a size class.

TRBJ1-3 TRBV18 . ASSAGQGSSGNTIY
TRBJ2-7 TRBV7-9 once ASTGTGWNEQY
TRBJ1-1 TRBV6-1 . ASGLTGRGGTEAF
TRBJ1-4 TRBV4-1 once ASSQGQGEKLF
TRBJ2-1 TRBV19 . ASSIEAGGTYNEQF
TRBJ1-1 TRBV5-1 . ASSTLRGTEAF
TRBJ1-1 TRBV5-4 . ASSLPQGQGDTEAF
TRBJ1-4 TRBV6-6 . ASSDRGGDEKLF
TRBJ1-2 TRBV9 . ASSVEEAGFIYGYT
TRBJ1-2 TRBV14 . ASSHGGYGYT
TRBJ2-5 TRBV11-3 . ASSPGGAQETQY
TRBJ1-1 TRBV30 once AWSRGELGGF
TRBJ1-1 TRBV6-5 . ASRRQGSPTEAF
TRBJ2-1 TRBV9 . ASSSAVAYNEQF
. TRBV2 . ASSEALQVGRLAYEQY
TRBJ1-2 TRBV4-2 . ASSQDTRFGGSDGYT
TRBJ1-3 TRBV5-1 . ASSLEDRSSGNTIY
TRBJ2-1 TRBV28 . ASRPRGRDFNEQF
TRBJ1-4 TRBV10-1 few ASSEWDRGNEKLF
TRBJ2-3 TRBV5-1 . ASSSSGTGGGLTQY
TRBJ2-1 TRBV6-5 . ASSFGQRDNEQF
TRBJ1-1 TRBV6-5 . ASSESYGLEAF
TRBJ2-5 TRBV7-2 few ASSIVLDRAETQY
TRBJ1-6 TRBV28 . ASSSGARDNSPLH
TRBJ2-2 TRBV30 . AWMGMASGGPNTGELF
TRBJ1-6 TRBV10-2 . ASSFQIHNSPLH
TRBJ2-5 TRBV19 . ASRPPGRREEETQY
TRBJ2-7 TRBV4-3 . ASSQESAGGNEQY
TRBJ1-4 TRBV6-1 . ASSEWGLINEKLF
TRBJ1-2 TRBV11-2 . ASSLTGGTRGYT
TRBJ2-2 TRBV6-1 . ASSDSGGNTGELF
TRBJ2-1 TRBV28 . ASSTMPSGTGWF
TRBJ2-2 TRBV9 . ASSVVDSTGELF
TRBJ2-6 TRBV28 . ASGPGVGANVLT
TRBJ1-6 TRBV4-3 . ASSQYGGRPNSPLH
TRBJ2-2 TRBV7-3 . ASSLGQGNSGELF
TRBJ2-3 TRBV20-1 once SATSTDTQY
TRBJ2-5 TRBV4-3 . ASSQGWSGETQY
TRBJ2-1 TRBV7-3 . ASSLTGSNEQF
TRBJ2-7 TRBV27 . ASSKPTGGVHEQY
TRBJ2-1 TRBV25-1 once ASSGGSRVPHNEQF
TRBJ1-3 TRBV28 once ASSLSQGANSGNTIY
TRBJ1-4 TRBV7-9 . ASSAGQGNEKLF
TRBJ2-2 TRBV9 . ASSVWPGRNTGELF
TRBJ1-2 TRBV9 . ASSVDGGGYT
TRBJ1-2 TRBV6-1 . ASSEALGYT